Here is one T cell receptor (beta chain) with its context. Generated by immunoSEQ multiplex PCR, the TCRdb table keeps only in-frame clones and is missing some. The table has roughly 2.6 million clones, 85% to 95% seen once. The sample is drawn from a study of shared clonotypes between healthy human individuals. Germline V gives CDR1 SGHTA, CDR2 FQGNSA. The CDR3 sequence is 16 residues long. J was trimmed by 12 bases and V by 1 base; bases with no gene match: 10. The source material was naive CD4+ T cells sorted from blood. Sample subset: CD45RA+ positively selected. The genes are TRBV7-2 and TRBJ2-1; 12 nucleotides align to TRBD2. The receptor's source is a man aged 18 to 30 in good health. CDR3 region: CASSLEAASGGARQFF. CDR3 DNA sequence: TGTGCCAGCAGCTTAGAGGCGGCTAGCGGGGGGGCCAGGCAGTTCTTC.